This TCR beta chain was captured by sequencing in a study of T cells in women clearing cervical HPV infection. Turning to the study itself: Blood came at first lesion visit for cases, post-clearance for controls.

HPV was found by MY09/MY11 PCR and dot-blot genotyping. Average input was around 1,300 ng genomic DNA for immunoSEQ TCR beta CDR3 amplification. TCRdb keeps only in-frame clones here, not all; method: immunoSEQ multiplex PCR. In all, the sample yields some 31,000 clones. Germline trimming cut 4 bases from V and 7 bases from J; bases unmatched to any gene: 9. The CDR3 runs to 15 residues. Per the germline V gene, CDR1 is MNHNS and CDR2 is SASEGT. Details on this clone: Read sequence stops 3 residues before the CDR3 end, and the germline J gene provides the missing end.

This sequence joins TRBV6-1 and TRBJ1-3; 8 nucleotides agree with TRBD1. Material for sequencing was blood buffy coat. This sequence originates from a woman between 18 and 70 years old with a cervical HPV16 infection that either progressed to CIN3+ or cleared (not recorded which). This chain's CDR3 is CASSADRERKNTIYF. The sequenced part of the CDR3 DNA is TGTGCCAGCAGTGCGGACAGGGAACGAAAGAACACC.